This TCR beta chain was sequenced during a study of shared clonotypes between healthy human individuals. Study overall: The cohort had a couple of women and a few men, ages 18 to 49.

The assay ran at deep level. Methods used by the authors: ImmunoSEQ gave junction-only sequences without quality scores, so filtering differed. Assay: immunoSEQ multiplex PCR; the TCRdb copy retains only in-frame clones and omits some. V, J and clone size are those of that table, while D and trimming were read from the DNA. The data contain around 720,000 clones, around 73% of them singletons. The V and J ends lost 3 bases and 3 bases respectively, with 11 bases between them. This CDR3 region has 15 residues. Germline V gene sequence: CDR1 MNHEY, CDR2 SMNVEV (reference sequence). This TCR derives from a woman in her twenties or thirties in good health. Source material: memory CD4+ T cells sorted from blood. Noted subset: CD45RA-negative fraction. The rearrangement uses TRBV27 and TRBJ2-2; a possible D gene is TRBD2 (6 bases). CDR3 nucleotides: TGTGCCAGCAGTTTGCGGGGACCGGACACCGGGGAGCTGTTTTTT. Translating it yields CASSLRGPDTGELFF.